The sample holds a few counts of the clone carrying this TCR beta chain. The data are from a study of T-cell reconstitution after alpha-beta-depleted transplantation in children. Molecular barcoding with unique molecular identifiers was used for the TCRbeta library. TCRdb called the PCR reads again in MiXCR, with one record for every CDR3 protein. Found here are about 500,000 distinct CDR3 sequences, around a third of them singletons; the top ten hold 2% to 2.5%. Trimming pared 0 bases from V and 5 bases from J, leaving 13 bases between. Germline V gene data show CDR1 as LGHNA and CDR2 as YSLEER. The CDR3 is 16 amino acids.

This sequence was found in a human donor who donated a stem cell graft to a child with aplastic anemia. Sequences were derived from PBMCs from the stem cell graft donor, sampled from the stem cell graft. V gene TRBV4-3 combines with J gene TRBJ1-4; TRBD1 is a possible D gene (5 bases). In nucleotides, the CDR3 is TGCGCCAGCAGCCAAGATTTCCAGGGCGAAAATGAAAAACTGTTTTTT. This encodes CASSQDFQGENEKLFF.